This TCR beta chain was identified during a study of shared clonotypes between healthy human individuals. The CDR3 runs to 17 residues. The germline gives CDR1 SGDLS, CDR2 YYNGEE. J was trimmed by 5 bases and V by 3 bases; bases with no gene match: 12. Points from the study as a whole: Among non-shared clonotypes, generation probabilities were lower than among those shared by all four donors.

The table came from immunoSEQ multiplex PCR; TCRdb's copy has only in-frame clones and leaves some out. The table includes about 1.1 million clones, roughly 74% detected once. This clone appeared once. Its cognate antigen is unknown. V and J are TRBV9 and TRBJ2-5; TRBD2 aligns across 11 bases. Sequencing was done on a sample of memory CD4+ T cells from PBMCs. As to subset: CD45RA-negative fraction. The TCR comes from a man between 18 and 29 years old in good health. Some clones in this sample may be carry-over from other donors' samples. The CDR3 sequence is CASSEAHFVAGGETQYF. The CDR3 bases are TGTGCCAGCAGCGAGGCCCACTTTGTAGCGGGGGGGGAGACCCAGTACTTC. The full variable domain, in which reference TRBV9 and TRBJ2-5 provide the parts outside the CDR3, is DSGVTQTPKHLITATGQRVTLRCSPRSGDLSVYWYQQSLDQGLQFLIQYYNGEERAKGNILERFSAQQFPDLHSELNLSSLELGDSALYFCASSEAHFVAGGETQYFGPGTRLLVL.